This TCR beta chain is from a study of control samples from healthy donors and cancer patients. Sequencing was performed with immunoSEQ multiplex PCR; in TCRdb, only in-frame clones are kept and a portion is missing. The profile shows about 97,000 clones, roughly 91% of them singletons. Per the germline V gene, CDR1 is MNHEY and CDR2 is SMNVEV (reference sequence). The CDR3 has 14 residues. Trimming cost V 3 bases and J 0 bases, with 9 bases left between them. Source material: blood. This chain joins TRBV27 and TRBJ2-7; D unresolved. The clonotype was recovered from a man under 40 in good health. The CDR3 sequence is CASSFLASSYEQYF. Written as DNA, the CDR3 is TGTGCCAGCAGTTTCCTTGCTAGCTCCTACGAGCAGTACTTC.